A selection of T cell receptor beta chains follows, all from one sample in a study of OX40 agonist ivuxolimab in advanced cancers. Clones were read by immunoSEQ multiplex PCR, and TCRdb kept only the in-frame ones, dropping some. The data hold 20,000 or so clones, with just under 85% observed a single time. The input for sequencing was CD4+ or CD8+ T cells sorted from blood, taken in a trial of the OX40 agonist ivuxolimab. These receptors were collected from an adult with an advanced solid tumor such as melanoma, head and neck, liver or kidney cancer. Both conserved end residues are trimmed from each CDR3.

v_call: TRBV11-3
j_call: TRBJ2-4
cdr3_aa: ASSAQDRSLAKNIQY

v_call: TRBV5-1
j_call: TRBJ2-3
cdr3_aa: ASSPRTSGGAIDTQY

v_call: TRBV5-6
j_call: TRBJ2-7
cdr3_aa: ASSLASGYEQY

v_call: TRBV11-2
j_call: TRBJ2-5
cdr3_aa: ASSPRTGTGETQY

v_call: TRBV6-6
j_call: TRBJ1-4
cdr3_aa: ATRNEKLF

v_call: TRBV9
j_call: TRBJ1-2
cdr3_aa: ASSVGSANYGYT

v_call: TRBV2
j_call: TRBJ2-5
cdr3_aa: ASSEPTSVETQY

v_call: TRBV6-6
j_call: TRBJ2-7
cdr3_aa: ASSYTRTGREQY

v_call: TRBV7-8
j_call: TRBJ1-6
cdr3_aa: ASSLGARASYNSPLH

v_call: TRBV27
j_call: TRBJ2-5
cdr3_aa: ASSPWTGGSQETQY

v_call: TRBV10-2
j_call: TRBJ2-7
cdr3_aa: ASSESREGVNEQY

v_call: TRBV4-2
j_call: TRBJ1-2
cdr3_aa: ASSQDGGDLSYGYT

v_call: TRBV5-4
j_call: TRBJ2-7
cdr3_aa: ASSDWTDSYEQY

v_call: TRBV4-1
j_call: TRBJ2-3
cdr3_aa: ASSQDIRGSTDTQY

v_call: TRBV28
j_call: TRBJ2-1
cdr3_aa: ASSPLSREGEQF

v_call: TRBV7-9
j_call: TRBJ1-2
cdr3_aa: ASSWQPDYGYT

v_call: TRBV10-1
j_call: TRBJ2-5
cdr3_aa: ASSETGGQVETQY

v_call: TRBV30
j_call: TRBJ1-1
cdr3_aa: AWVYLGPAEAF

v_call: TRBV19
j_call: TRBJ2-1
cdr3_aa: ASSIDLGQGVNEQF

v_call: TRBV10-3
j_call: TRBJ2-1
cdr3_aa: AIRGEGDEQF

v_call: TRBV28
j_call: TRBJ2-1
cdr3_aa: ASSLLLAGGPDNEQF

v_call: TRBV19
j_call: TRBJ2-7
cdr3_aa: ASSIPPGWGYYEQY

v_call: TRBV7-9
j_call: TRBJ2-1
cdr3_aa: ASSLASNEQF

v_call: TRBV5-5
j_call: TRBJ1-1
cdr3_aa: ASSLRDGIMNTEAF

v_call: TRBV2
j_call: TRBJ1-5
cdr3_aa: ASSEGQFSNQPQH

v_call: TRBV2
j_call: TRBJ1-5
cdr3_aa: ASSDGTEFNQPQH

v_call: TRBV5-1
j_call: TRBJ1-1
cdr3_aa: ASSLYQGNTEAF

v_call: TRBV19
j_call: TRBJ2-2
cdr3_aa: ASSIGLAGELF

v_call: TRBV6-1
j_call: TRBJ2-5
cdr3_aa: ASSFGQTEGEQY

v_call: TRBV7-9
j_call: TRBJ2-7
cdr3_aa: ASRSDYEQY

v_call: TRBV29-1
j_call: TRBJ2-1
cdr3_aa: SVEDAGQGPYNEQF

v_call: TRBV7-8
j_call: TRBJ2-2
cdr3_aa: ASRFYSTWGDTATGELF

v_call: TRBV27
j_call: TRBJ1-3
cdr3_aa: ASSSGPDRAHGNTIY

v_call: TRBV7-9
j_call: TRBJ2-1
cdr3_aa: ASSPGNNEQF

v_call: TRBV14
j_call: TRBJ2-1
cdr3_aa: ASSHLPVEGNEQF

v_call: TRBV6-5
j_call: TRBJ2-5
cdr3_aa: ASTPGGGAGETQY

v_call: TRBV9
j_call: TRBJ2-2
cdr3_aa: ASSGPGRDTGELF

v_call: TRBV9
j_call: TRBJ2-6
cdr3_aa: ASSAGSGANVLT

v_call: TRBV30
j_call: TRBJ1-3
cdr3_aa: AWSVHPLQRTGGIGNTIY

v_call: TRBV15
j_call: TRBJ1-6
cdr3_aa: ATSRDLITGGLYSPLH

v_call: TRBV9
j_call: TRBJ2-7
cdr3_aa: ASSVALGGAEQY

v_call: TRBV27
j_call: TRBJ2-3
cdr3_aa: ASSLGRTDTQY

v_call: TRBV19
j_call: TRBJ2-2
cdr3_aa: ASTEGAVAALNTGELF

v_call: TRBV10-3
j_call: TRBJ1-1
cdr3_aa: AISEGRGAGSEAF

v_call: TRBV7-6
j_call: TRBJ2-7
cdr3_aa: ASSLGLGEGIMREQY

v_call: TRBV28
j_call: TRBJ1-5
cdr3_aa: ASSLTGSNQPQH

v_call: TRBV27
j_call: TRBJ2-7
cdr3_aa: ASSLMTGPHEQY